The rows below give T cell receptor beta chains drawn from one sample of a study of blood T cells in healthy people across ages. MiXCR was run by TCRdb on the 5' RACE reads, yielding one entry per CDR3 protein. The sample lists 1,100,000 or so distinct CDR3 sequences, roughly 45% seen once, with 18% in the top ten. Sequencing input: blood. These receptors were taken from a woman aged 55-69 years in good health. Each CDR3 is given without its conserved first and last residue. D genes are given only for firm matches.

CDR3: AAQGTVYGYT
J: TRBJ1-2
V: TRBV28
D: TRBD1

CDR3: ASRSQTGLETQY
J: TRBJ2-5
V: TRBV5-1
D: TRBD1

CDR3: ASSLLEGTAESYEQY
J: TRBJ2-7
V: TRBV11-3
D: TRBD1

CDR3: SAIGQGDEKLF
J: TRBJ1-4
V: TRBV20-1
D: TRBD1

CDR3: ASSQDVKREGGNEQF
J: TRBJ2-1
V: TRBV14
D: TRBD2

CDR3: ASSLRPCEQY
J: -
V: TRBV13
D: -

CDR3: ASSPEGRDIQY
J: -
V: TRBV7-9
D: -

CDR3: SASHGLAPYEQY
J: TRBJ2-7
V: TRBV20-1
D: TRBD2

CDR3: ASLLVGGSEKLF
J: TRBJ1-4
V: TRBV12-3/TRBV12-4
D: -

CDR3: ASSLGRVLAGPGNEQF
J: TRBJ2-1
V: TRBV7-9
D: TRBD2

CDR3: AWTREGGDTQY
J: TRBJ2-3
V: TRBV30
D: TRBD2

CDR3: ASSLLAANTEAF
J: TRBJ1-1
V: TRBV12-3/TRBV12-4
D: -

CDR3: ASSLLGEGEQF
J: TRBJ2-1
V: TRBV27
D: -

CDR3: ASSLGTSGISLAKNIQY
J: TRBJ2-4
V: TRBV6-2/TRBV6-3
D: TRBD2

CDR3: SVESGGRGGYGYT
J: TRBJ1-2
V: TRBV29-1
D: -

CDR3: ASSSERAAYEQY
J: TRBJ2-7
V: TRBV7-9
D: -

CDR3: ASFPGKGYEKY
J: TRBJ2-7
V: TRBV25-1
D: -

CDR3: SASGQTIRAQIDEQY
J: -
V: TRBV20-1
D: TRBD1

CDR3: ASSLAGQGRDYEQF
J: TRBJ2-1
V: TRBV7-9
D: TRBD1

CDR3: ASSPRETETQY
J: TRBJ2-5
V: TRBV18
D: -

CDR3: ASSYFGARTNEKLF
J: TRBJ1-4
V: TRBV6-6
D: -

CDR3: ASSQGPRTSRHNEQY
J: TRBJ2-7
V: TRBV4-1
D: TRBD2

CDR3: ASRSGTGGGEQY
J: TRBJ2-7
V: TRBV6-6
D: TRBD1

CDR3: ASSLSSDVDTQY
J: TRBJ2-3
V: TRBV7-6
D: -

CDR3: ASSSGRNSYEQY
J: -
V: TRBV5-1
D: -

CDR3: ASSLGRVETQY
J: -
V: TRBV7-2
D: -

CDR3: ASSLSIGDEYEQY
J: TRBJ2-7
V: TRBV7-3
D: -

CDR3: SVVAAGTGMGDTRY
J: TRBJ2-3
V: TRBV29-1
D: -

CDR3: ASIQGGWETQY
J: -
V: TRBV14
D: -

CDR3: ASSGAISYNEQF
J: TRBJ2-1
V: TRBV2
D: -

CDR3: ASTTGTEHTDTQY
J: TRBJ2-3
V: TRBV9
D: TRBD1

CDR3: SASPRSPHPALLTDTQY
J: TRBJ2-3
V: TRBV20-1
D: -

CDR3: ASSFGLAGVYNEQF
J: TRBJ2-1
V: TRBV5-1
D: TRBD2

CDR3: ASTRTGNFGSGANVLT
J: TRBJ2-6
V: TRBV9
D: TRBD1

CDR3: ASSTPGRAGYNEQF
J: TRBJ2-1
V: TRBV11-2
D: -

CDR3: ASSLVQGGFNEQY
J: TRBJ2-5
V: TRBV5-1
D: -

CDR3: ASSISGRARTSYNEQF
J: TRBJ2-1
V: TRBV7-9
D: TRBD2

CDR3: ASSLGPAQDSYNSPLH
J: TRBJ1-6
V: TRBV5-8
D: -

CDR3: ASSFWVGGKKNIQY
J: TRBJ2-4
V: TRBV12-3/TRBV12-4
D: -

CDR3: ASSIAGADEQY
J: -
V: TRBV19
D: -

CDR3: ASSLLSYYEQY
J: TRBJ2-7
V: TRBV11-1
D: -

CDR3: ASSYSSWLAGGEQF
J: TRBJ2-1
V: TRBV6-5
D: TRBD2

CDR3: ASSYGWGTEQY
J: TRBJ2-7
V: TRBV6-5
D: -

CDR3: ASSLTVGDTQY
J: TRBJ2-3
V: TRBV7-3
D: -

CDR3: ATSATSGEQF
J: TRBJ2-1
V: TRBV15
D: TRBD2

CDR3: ASSSSGDTDTQY
J: TRBJ2-3
V: TRBV2
D: TRBD2